In this sample, the clone carrying this TCR beta chain turned up a few times. Authors' analysis steps: Reference gene primers were amplified, and this amplification served to estimate nucleated cell counts. The repertoire was sequenced with immunoSEQ multiplex PCR; TCRdb's copy has only in-frame clones and lacks some. Clone size and V and J calls were adopted from that table, with D and trimming inferred from the DNA. In the table there are 15,000 to 20,000 clones, about 90% of which are singletons. The data derive from a study of blood T cell repertoires in COVID-19. Study-level information: Specimens from acute and convalescent COVID-19 originated in the United States, Italy and Spain. PBMCs, B-cell-depleted T cells, or T cells provided the cDNA or gDNA that made up the material.

Input material: peripheral blood. This receptor was taken from a human donor in a cohort sampled during active COVID-19.

The DNA for the CDR3 is TGTGCCAGCAGCCCCCCGGCAGGGGTAGCGTCTGGAAACACCATATATTTT. Translation: CASSPPAGVASGNTIYF. The J gene is TRBJ1-3, the V gene TRBV7-8, with D possibly matching TRBD1 (6 bases). V was shortened by 5 bases and J by 1 base, with 18 bases between the two germline ends. CDR1 SGHVS and CDR2 FQNEAQ come from the germline V gene. This CDR3 has 17 amino acids.